These 23 T cell receptor beta chains were sequenced from one sample in a study of T cells in Graves' hyperthyroidism and ophthalmopathy. Amplification of TCR beta CDR3 regions was performed using RNA transcripts as template. Initially, a first-round RT-PCR of the TCR CDR3 employed the HTBI primer set. A single record per CDR3 protein comes from TCRdb applying MiXCR to the multiplex PCR reads. The sample holds around 440,000 distinct CDR3 sequences, 15% to 19% seen once. Sequenced sample: blood. These TCRs come from a woman between 18 and 29 years old with Graves' hyperthyroidism.

The gene calls are TRBV27 and TRBJ2-7, with TRBD2 as a possible D gene (6 bases). Deletions cut 5 bases from V and 7 bases from J, with 18 bases between. Germline values: CDR1 MNHEY, CDR2 SMNVEV (reference sequence). CDR3 length: 14 amino acids. In nucleotides, the CDR3 is TGTGCCAGCAGTGATTTTAATTCACGGGAGGAGCAGTACTTC. Translating gives CASSDFNSREEQYF.

This rearrangement joins TRBV5-6 to TRBJ2-7, with 10 bases fitting TRBD2. Per the germline V gene, CDR1 is SGHDT and CDR2 is YYEEEE. The CDR3 has 16 residues. J was trimmed by 9 bases and V by 0 bases; bases with no gene match: 12. The CDR3 protein is CASSLGTSGPMRGQYF. DNA for the CDR3: TGTGCCAGCAGCTTGGGGACTAGCGGACCGATGCGAGGGCAGTACTTC.

This clonotype was counted many times. J is TRBJ1-5 and V is TRBV7-9; D gene uncertain. The CDR3 loop spans 14 amino acids. CDR1 is SEHNR and CDR2 is FQNEAQ in the germline V gene (reference sequence). V was trimmed by 3 bases and J by 4 bases, leaving 10 bases between them. The CDR3, as DNA: TGTGCCAGCAGCTTTGGCCAGCTAAATCAGCCCCAGCATTTT. It codes for CASSFGQLNQPQHF.

Many counts were recorded for this clonotype. V gene TRBV9 combines with J gene TRBJ2-7; D gene uncertain. The germline CDR1 and CDR2 sequences are SGDLS and YYNGEE. Trimming left V 0 bases short and J 3 bases short, with 10 bases between. The CDR3 runs to 14 residues. The CDR3 region has the DNA TGTGCCAGCAGCGTAGGGACCGAAAACTACGAGCAGTACTTC. Translated, it gives CASSVGTENYEQYF.

This chain uses TRBV15 with TRBJ2-7, with D uncertain. Germline lookup yields CDR1 LNHNV and CDR2 YYDKDF (reference sequence). The CDR3 runs 14 residues. Trimming pared 4 bases from V and 2 bases from J, leaving 12 bases between. CDR3 amino acids: CATSISGYPYEQYF. The DNA for the CDR3 is TGTGCCACCAGCATCTCAGGCTACCCCTACGAGCAGTACTTC.

CDR3 in amino acids: CASSSTPGEGRDTQYF. CDR3 bases: TGTGCCAGCAGTTCTACCCCCGGGGAGGGCCGAGATACGCAGTATTTT. The chain has TRBV27 and TRBJ2-3, with 7 nucleotides matching TRBD2. J gave up 5 bases and V 4 bases, and 12 bases lay outside the gene matches. Germline loops: CDR1 MNHEY, CDR2 SMNVEV (reference sequence). The CDR3 spans 16 residues.

This clonotype was seen at least ten times. V and J are TRBV20-1 and TRBJ1-4; D unclear. Trimming pared 5 bases from V and 13 bases from J, leaving 11 bases between. CDR3 length: 10 amino acids. Germline V gives CDR1 DFQATT, CDR2 SNEGSKA (reference sequence). In DNA form, the CDR3 reads TGCAGTGCTTTCCGGTCTGGACTGTTTTTT. Translating gives CSAFRSGLFF.

This clonotype has a count of ten or more. The chain couples TRBV13 to TRBJ1-2, with D possibly being TRBD1 (5 bases). V was cut by 4 bases and J by 8 bases, with 14 bases left in between. The CDR3 has 13 residues. Germline CDR1 PRHDT, CDR2 FYEKMQ (reference sequence). In DNA, the CDR3 is TGTGCCAGCAGCTCCGGGACTCTCTACGGCTACACCTTC. Translating it yields CASSSGTLYGYTF.

In this sample, this clonotype turned up a few times. This sequence joins TRBV9 and TRBJ1-5; no reliable D call. This CDR3 has 15 residues. The germline gives CDR1 SGDLS, CDR2 YYNGEE. V lost 0 bases and J 6 bases, leaving 13 bases between the germline ends. CDR3 nucleotide sequence: TGTGCCAGCAGCGTAGAGCCCGGGGTAGGTCAGCCCCAGCATTTT. Translation gives CASSVEPGVGQPQHF.

The rearrangement links TRBV19 to TRBJ2-2; TRBD2 aligns across 7 bases. CDR1 and CDR2 (germline): LNHDA, SQIVND (reference sequence). This CDR3 is built from 16 residues. J lost 0 bases, V lost 6 bases, and 7 bases had no gene match. The CDR3 spells CASSAGGRANTGELFF. CDR3 in DNA: TGTGCCAGTAGCGCCGGGGGGAGGGCGAACACCGGGGAGCTGTTTTTT.

The rearrangement uses TRBV20-1 and TRBJ2-5, with 7 positions matching TRBD1. The CDR3 contains 13 residues. The germline V gene encodes CDR1 DFQATT and CDR2 SNEGSKA (reference sequence). Trimming took 6 bases from V and 5 from J; bases not matched to a gene: 9. CDR3 amino acids: CSAKRTGRETQYF. The CDR3, as DNA: TGCAGTGCCAAGCGGACAGGCCGGGAGACCCAGTACTTC.

The chain links TRBV7-3 to TRBJ2-2; TRBD2 is a possible D gene (6 bases). The CDR3 has 15 amino acids. The V end lost 8 bases, the J end lost 2 bases, and 15 bases lay between the germline ends. Germline-derived CDR1 and CDR2 are SGHTA and FQGTGA. This CDR3 reads CASRLGGSNTGELFF. CDR3 nucleotide sequence: TGTGCCAGCCGCCTTGGAGGGTCAAACACCGGGGAGCTGTTTTTT.

At least ten counts were recorded for this clonotype. The genes are TRBV10-2 and TRBJ1-5; tentatively, D is TRBD1 (6 bases). The ends were cut back, 2 bases at V and 6 bases at J, with 14 bases in the middle. Germline values: CDR1 WSHSY, CDR2 SAAADI. CDR3 size: 15 residues. The CDR3: CASSEPRGPGQPQHF. The CDR3 nucleotides are TGCGCCAGCAGTGAGCCCCGGGGGCCTGGTCAGCCCCAGCATTTT.

This chain joins TRBV6-1 and TRBJ2-4; tentative D call: TRBD1 (6 bases). V was pared by 9 bases and J by 6 bases, with 12 bases between. This CDR3 is built from 12 residues. Germline values: CDR1 MNHNS, CDR2 SASEGT. This CDR3 is CASSLQGNIQYF. CDR3 coding DNA: TGTGCCAGTTCATTACAGGGAAACATTCAGTACTTC.

This clonotype was observed a handful of times. The chain joins TRBV6-5 to TRBJ2-6, with D tentatively TRBD1 (5 bases). This CDR3 spans 17 amino acids. Germline values: CDR1 MNHEY, CDR2 SVGAGI. The V end was cut by 4 bases, the J end by 0 bases, with 13 bases between. This CDR3 is CASSFETELSGANVLTF. For the CDR3, the DNA is TGTGCCAGCAGTTTCGAGACAGAACTCTCTGGGGCCAACGTCCTGACTTTC.

The chain has TRBV20-1 and TRBJ2-2; the D call may be TRBD1 or TRBD2 (5 bases each). This CDR3 is 17 amino acids long. Trimming removed 2 bases at V and 3 bases at J, with 19 bases between. In germline, CDR1 is DFQATT, CDR2 SNEGSKA (reference sequence). The CDR3 loop is CSARQAGFEGYTGELFF. The CDR3 DNA is TGCAGTGCTAGACAAGCAGGGTTTGAGGGGTACACCGGGGAGCTGTTTTTT.

The sample holds many counts of this clonotype. The V call is TRBV18, the J call TRBJ1-5; D is undetermined. The ends were cut back, 1 base at V and 2 bases at J, with 12 bases in the middle. CDR1 is KGHSH, CDR2 LQKENI, per germline. The CDR3 has 16 residues. The CDR3 DNA follows: TGTGCCAGCTCACCACGGCGCGCCGACGGCAATCAGCCCCAGCATTTT. It specifies CASSPRRADGNQPQHF.

Concerning this clonotype itself: Sequence at one end of the junction differs from germline and may be a read error. The genes are TRBV28 and TRBJ2-5; TRBD1 agrees at 11 bases. Germline V CDR1 and CDR2: MDHEN, SYDVKM. This CDR3 is 13 amino acids long. In nucleotides, the CDR3 is TGTGCCAGCAGTTTTCGGGACAGGGGGGGGTCTAACTTC. Translation gives CASSFRDRGGSNF.

About this clonotype itself: This may be a read error, as it is one base from a much larger clone. The CDR3 coding sequence is TGTGCCAGCAGTTTGGGACAGGAGTACAATTCACTCCTCCACTTT. Protein sequence: CASSLGQEYNSLLHF. The V and J genes are TRBV12-3 or TRBV12-4 and TRBJ1-6; 8 nucleotides match TRBD1. The CDR3 is 15 amino acids.

V and J are TRBV27 and TRBJ2-3; maybe TRBD2 (5 bases). Germline lookup yields CDR1 MNHEY and CDR2 SMNVEV (reference sequence). CDR3 size: 16 residues. Trimming removed 0 bases at V and 0 bases at J, with 10 bases between. The DNA for the CDR3 is TGTGCCAGCAGTTTATCCAGACTACCTAGCACAGATACGCAGTATTTT. Translation gives CASSLSRLPSTDTQYF.

This clonotype occurred once. This chain connects TRBV6-1 to TRBJ2-1, with 9 nucleotides matching TRBD2. J was trimmed by 5 bases and V by 4 bases; bases with no gene match: 6. CDR1 is MNHNS, CDR2 SASEGT, per germline. CDR3 length: 15 residues. In DNA form, the CDR3 reads TGTGCCAGCAGTGTTTATCCTAGCGGGAACAATGAGCAGTTCTTC. This sequence encodes CASSVYPSGNNEQFF.

A few counts support this clonotype. V gene TRBV20-1 combines with J gene TRBJ2-2, with no clear D. CDR1 and CDR2 from the germline V gene are DFQATT and SNEGSKA (reference sequence). The V and J ends lost 0 bases and 4 bases respectively, with 6 bases between them. The CDR3 extends over 13 amino acids. CDR3 region: CSARDPSTGELFF. DNA for the CDR3: TGCAGTGCTAGAGATCCGAGCACCGGGGAGCTGTTTTTT.

This chain joins TRBV20-1 and TRBJ2-2, with D uncertain. Per germline, CDR1 DFQATT and CDR2 SNEGSKA (reference sequence). The ends were cut back, 3 bases at V and 6 bases at J, with 8 bases in the middle. CDR3 length: 12 amino acids. The CDR3 bases are TGCAGTGCTAGTAGTGAGGCCGGGGAGCTGTTTTTT. Its translation: CSASSEAGELFF.